Detailed here is one T cell receptor (beta chain). What it binds is not known. Germline CDR1 is SGHVS and CDR2 is FQNEAQ. This CDR3 spans 15 amino acids. V lost 5 bases to trimming and J lost 2 bases; unmatched junction nucleotides: 3. This entry is derived from a study of siplizumab effects on memory and regulatory T cells. Study-level findings and limits: Under siplizumab, alloreactive sequences traced to unstimulated CD4+ memory cells were significantly reduced. Contribution to the alloresponse seemed major for naive T cells, which also seemed more diverse than memory cells.

Measured with immunoSEQ multiplex PCR; TCRdb has only the in-frame clones, and not every one. The sample lists tens of thousands of clones, approximately 96% occurring once. The gene calls are TRBV7-8 and TRBJ1-3; 10 bases line up with TRBD1. This TCR came from a human donor in good health. The sequenced sample consisted of naive CD4+ T cells sorted from blood. The CDR3 is CASSPGTGAGNTIYF. The CDR3 region has the DNA TGTGCCAGCAGCCCCGGGACAGGGGCTGGAAACACCATATATTTT.